This T cell receptor beta chain was documented in a study of shared clonotypes between healthy human individuals. The germline V and J ends were trimmed by 2 bases and 7 bases, with 8 bases remaining between them. This CDR3 spans 12 amino acids. The V gene's germline CDR1 is MDHEN and CDR2 SYDVKM. Donors were healthy HIV-negative adults without recent acute infections or vaccinations. Assay: immunoSEQ multiplex PCR; the TCRdb copy retains only in-frame clones and omits some. The table shows 2 million to 2.5 million clones, with just under 95% occurring only once. Sequencing was carried out using naive CD4+ T cells from PBMCs. Documented subset: CD45RA+ positively selected. The receptor's source is a man between 18 and 35 years old in good health. Some clones in this sample may be carry-over from other donors' samples. The chain carries TRBV28 and TRBJ1-1; D is unclear. CDR3 in DNA: TGTGCCAGCAGTTTAGCCGAGAGTGAAGCTTTCTTT. It translates to CASSLAESEAFF. Supplemented by reference TRBV28 and TRBJ1-1, the full variable domain reads DVKVTQSSRYLVKRTGEKVFLECVQDMDHENMFWYRQDPGLGLRLIYFSYDVKMKEKGDIPEGYSVSREKKERFSLILESASTNQTSMYLCASSLAESEAFFGQGTRLTVV.